What follows are 2 T cell receptor beta chains derived from one specimen sequenced in a study of identifying expanded T cells in peripheral blood. The protocol was immunoSEQ multiplex PCR, while the TCRdb copy is restricted to in-frame clones and leaves out a portion. Of around 66,000 clones listed, around 87% are singletons. Specimen: blood. Source of these receptors: a person aged 18 to 75 in good health.

The V gene is TRBV20-1, the J gene TRBJ1-2, with D unresolved. V was shortened by 7 bases and J by 4 bases, with 7 bases between the two germline ends. CDR3 size: 10 residues. Germline-derived CDR1 and CDR2 are DFQATT and SNEGSKA (reference sequence). CDR3 residues: CSVGSYGYTF. Written as DNA, the CDR3 is TGCAGTGTCGGCAGCTATGGCTACACCTTC.

The chain carries TRBV6-1 and TRBJ2-2, with 8 nucleotides matching TRBD2. The CDR3 has 15 residues. Germline V lookup: CDR1 MNHNS, CDR2 SASEGT. The trim removed 10 bases at V and 5 bases at J, leaving 12 bases unmatched. CDR3 loop: CATPLGSGGTGELFF. The CDR3 nucleotides read TGTGCCACCCCCCTTGGGAGCGGGGGTACCGGGGAGCTGTTTTTT.